This T cell receptor (beta chain) was captured by sequencing in a study of shared clonotypes between healthy human individuals. Across the study: The people who gave samples were a couple of women and a few men aged 18 to 49.

TCRdb's table, derived via immunoSEQ multiplex PCR, lists solely in-frame clones and lacks some. The profile covers 2 million to 2.5 million clones, with roughly 93% appearing a single time and approximately 0.4% taken by the ten largest. Donors included only healthy HIV-negative adults lacking recent acute infections or vaccinations. Donors, without exception, were Caucasian adults residing in Nashville, Tennessee. Germline assignment: CDR1 SGHTA and CDR2 FQGNSA. CDR3 length: 18 amino acids. Losses at the gene ends were 6 bases for V and 1 base for J; bases not matched to a gene: 9. Sample: naive CD4+ T cells from PBMCs. Noted subset: CD45RA+ positively selected. V is TRBV7-2 and J is TRBJ2-3, with TRBD2 matching over 14 bases. The sequence was collected from a man aged 18 to 30 in good health. Some clones in this sample may be carry-over from other donors' samples. The CDR3 is CASRKTSGRDLGTDTQYF. CDR3 in DNA: TGTGCCAGCAGGAAGACTAGCGGGAGGGATTTGGGCACAGATACGCAGTATTTT.